A selection of T cell receptor beta chains follows, all from one sample in a study of Graves' ophthalmopathy and Graves' hyperthyroidism. TCRdb re-derived calls from the multiplex PCR reads in MiXCR, one entry per CDR3 protein. Found here are 560,000 or so distinct CDR3 sequences, under 40% of them singletons; the top ten hold over 3.5%. Sequences were obtained from peripheral blood or thyroid tissue (not recorded which). The receptors were sampled from an adult man with Graves' hyperthyroidism. The conserved cysteine and the conserved F or W are not part of the CDR3 here.

TRBV28	TRBJ2-7	12	ASSFKGLDYEQY
TRBV7-8	TRBJ2-3	14	ASRSSPGQGLDTQY
TRBV7-9	TRBJ2-7	12	ASSTSTGRGEQY
TRBV5-6	TRBJ2-6	13	ASSVRDVRTYVLT
TRBV19	TRBJ2-3	14	ASSTSPGPPTDTQY
TRBV6-6	TRBJ1-5	14	ASSTYRDAINQPQH
TRBV6-5	TRBJ1-2	10	ASGGGMGGYT
TRBV2	TRBJ1-4	12	ASNTEATNEKLF
TRBV7-8	TRBJ1-4	14	ASSLGQDGTNEKLF
TRBV29-1	TRBJ1-1	11	SVGTGLGIEAF
TRBV2	TRBJ1-1	13	ASSQIAGADTEAF
TRBV3-1	TRBJ2-5	14	ASSQDSGGAGETQY
TRBV9	TRBJ2-2	15	ASSAGTSSILTGELF
TRBV7-9	TRBJ1-2	14	ASSIRTGGFGDGYT
TRBV29-1	TRBJ2-5	11	SQGHSGGETQY
TRBV20-1	TRBJ2-5	13	SASFLGGGQETQY
TRBV12-5	TRBJ2-2	13	ASGPGTGGHGELF
TRBV29-1	TRBJ1-1	11	SPRTAMNTEAF
TRBV2	TRBJ2-7	15	ASSEVGTSGGIYEQY
TRBV29-1	TRBJ2-7	12	SVEATGRPYEQY
TRBV20-1	TRBJ2-7	13	SARVLLAGGIEQY
TRBV28	TRBJ2-7	12	ASSLFLGTYEQY
TRBV20-1	TRBJ2-5	10	SARIGEETQY
TRBV6-5	TRBJ2-2	13	ASSYGVQGSGELF
TRBV9	TRBJ1-2	14	ASSVDDGGSGYGYT
TRBV2	TRBJ1-1	11	ASPLTGNTEAF
TRBV29-1	TRBJ1-1	10	SVSNRDTEAF
TRBV20-1	TRBJ2-5	13	SANPAGGLGETQY
TRBV6-5	TRBJ1-1	12	ASSYSTVNTEAF
TRBV5-1	TRBJ1-6	18	ASACLPPTRDTRPDSPLH
TRBV12-3/TRBV12-4	TRBJ1-5	14	ASGPGGQGASQPQH
TRBV6-1	TRBJ2-7	15	ASNRPNDRASSYEQY
TRBV3-1	TRBJ2-7	9	ASSSRLGQY
TRBV20-1	TRBJ1-5	8	SARGQPQH
TRBV12-3/TRBV12-4	TRBJ1-2	16	ASSGRRDRGYWNYGYT
TRBV9	TRBJ1-2	14	ASSVALEDRGHGYT
TRBV5-1	TRBJ1-2	12	ASSFSGSGYGYT
TRBV29-1	TRBJ1-1	11	SVEGGGRTEAF
TRBV19	TRBJ1-6	13	ASSLRTGGRSPLH
TRBV7-9	TRBJ2-3	13	ASSFPAAGADTQY
TRBV10-2	TRBJ1-5	10	ASSGANQPQH
TRBV25-1	TRBJ2-7	10	ATTRGRNEQY
TRBV20-1	TRBJ2-7	13	SAARAGPAAYEQY
TRBV6-5	TRBJ1-6	12	ASSSIREGSPLH
TRBV10-3	TRBJ1-5	12	AISEPDQNQPQH
TRBV10-2	TRBJ1-3	14	ASSYSKPGEGNTIY
TRBV24-1	TRBJ2-3	14	ATSDKGGLRQDTQY
TRBV7-2	TRBJ1-4	14	ASSQEGLAEDEKLF
TRBV7-3	TRBJ2-7	11	ASSLSGDYEQY
TRBV5-6	TRBJ1-1	15	ASSPRTDPRMNTEAF
TRBV20-1	TRBJ1-2	9	SVRTGEGYT
TRBV7-8	TRBJ2-7	14	ASSPAGSPISYEQY
TRBV7-3	TRBJ1-1	11	ASSSTTGTEAF
TRBV12-3/TRBV12-4	TRBJ2-3	13	ASSLAGQPTDTQY
TRBV9	TRBJ1-2	14	ASSPRTRDGRRGYT
TRBV29-1	TRBJ1-1	11	SVEPDGRTEAF
TRBV10-2	TRBJ2-7	13	ASRVAGGSTYEQY